Here is one TCR beta chain with its context. There are 15 residues in the CDR3. Germline V lookup: CDR1 GTSNPN, CDR2 SVGIG (reference sequence). Losses at the gene ends were 2 bases for V and 4 bases for J; bases not matched to a gene: 10. The data belong to a study of blood T cell repertoires in COVID-19. Original processing methods: Amplification of reference gene primers was used by the study to estimate nucleated cell counts. TCRdb's table, derived via immunoSEQ multiplex PCR, lists solely in-frame clones and lacks some. V and J calls and clone size follow that table, whereas D and trimming were derived from the DNA. The table records some 350,000 clones, around 91% of them present only once.

The TCR comes from a woman aged 18-35 years who had recovered from COVID-19. The sequenced material came from peripheral blood. The J gene is TRBJ2-5, the V gene TRBV30, with TRBD1 matching over 7 bases. The CDR3 protein is CAWSSIQGIGETQYF. CDR3 DNA sequence: TGTGCCTGGAGTAGCATACAGGGGATTGGAGAGACCCAGTACTTC.